This TCR beta chain was profiled in a study of blood T cell repertoires in COVID-19 (dated by TCRdb to the early 2020s). Study-wide context: Samples from collaborators originated in the United States, Italy and Spain and spanned both the acute and convalescent phases of COVID-19. The dataset comprised deeply sampled blood TCRbeta repertoires from subjects exposed to, actively infected with, or recovered from COVID-19. Samples came from the ongoing ImmuneRACE study (first 160 participants) plus 1,254 subjects from 6 global collaborators. Where available, HLA class I and class II types were taken from metadata supplied by the sample provider and were not determined by assay-based typing. Sample metadata almost always included a de-identified subject ID, COVID-19 status, age in years and sex. The material from the prospective study consisted of cDNA or gDNA derived from T cells, B-cell-depleted T cells, or PBMCs. The repertoires were released in a freely available public database meant as a resource for research on the immune response to SARS-CoV-2.

The CDR1 and CDR2 encoded by the germline V gene are SGDLS and YYNGEE. The junction shows trimming of 4 bases on V and 8 bases on J, and the gene matches do not reach 6 bases of it. From its cysteine to its phenylalanine, the CDR3 spans 14 amino acids. Only the CDR3 part of the read is kept: 42 bases, read in frame from the first base. One collaborating source in Seattle enrolled patients during active infection and followed them longitudinally through the course of disease. Each collaborating institution followed its own protocols to collect whole blood in K2EDTA tubes. For TCRbeta analysis, collaborator samples were shipped as frozen whole blood, as isolated PBMCs, or as DNA extracted from either sample type. Concerning this clone itself: No antigen is known for it. Per-nucleotide qualities are absent, and no much larger clonotype sits a single base away.

The paper's findings and limits, for the study overall: Clinical and demographic metadata were provided uncurated, with the amount varying by source and participant.

TCRbeta CDR3 regions were amplified from genomic DNA by means of the immunoSEQ Assay, a bias-controlled multiplex PCR. As for how the authors treated the data: The number of nucleated cells in each sample was estimated from the amplification of reference gene primers within the assay. To quantify the absolute abundance of each unique TCRbeta CDR3 rearrangement, sequence reads were collapsed and filtered. Productive Simpson clonality was computed per sample as the square root of Simpson's diversity index over productive rearrangements. Imported from immuneACCESS, the table was reduced by TCRdb to in-frame sequences with V and J called. These copies leave out some clones; in studies compared against another copy, an unresolved V gene accounts for under half, and the cause of the remainder is not known. V and J calls and clone size are given by that table; D and trimming were obtained from the DNA. Recorded for this sample are 150,000 or so clones; around 74% of them occurred a single time. Jointly, the top ten make up approximately 7.7% of the sample.

Sequencing was performed on peripheral blood. Recombination joined TRBV9 with TRBJ1-4, with 9 central nucleotides matching TRBD1. The TCR originated in a woman aged 55-75 years with COVID-19, enrolled during active disease. The base sequence is TGTGCCAGCAGCCCCTCGGGACAGGGCGAAAAACTGTTTTTT. The resulting protein is CASSPSGQGEKLFF.